This T cell receptor beta chain was recorded in a study of T cell responses to AZD1222 COVID-19 vaccine. CDR1 and CDR2 (germline): SNHLY, FYNNEI. The germline V and J ends were trimmed by 3 bases and 10 bases, with 13 bases remaining between them. This CDR3 spans 13 amino acids. Libraries were prepared by immunoSEQ multiplex PCR; TCRdb keeps only in-frame clonotypes and omits some of them. The sample lists around 130,000 clones, around 86% occurring once. This specimen was peripheral blood, taken 28 days after the second AZD1222 dose. This TCR derives from an adult who received the AZD1222 COVID-19 vaccine. The chain is built from TRBV2 and TRBJ2-1, with D possibly being TRBD2 (7 bases). The CDR3 region has the DNA TGTGCCAGCAGTGACCAGGGCGGGGGCGAGCAGTTCTTC. It encodes CASSDQGGGEQFF.